One sample yielded the 23 T cell receptor beta chains listed below, sequenced in a study of neurological immune-mediated disorders. MiXCR, run by TCRdb on the 5' RACE reads, gives a single entry per CDR3 protein. The data hold around 49,000 distinct CDR3 sequences, with 12% observed a single time. The time point denotes: longitudinal time-point 3. Sequencing was performed on PBMCs. These TCRs come from a male donor with HTLV-1-associated myelopathy (HAM/TSP).

V and J are TRBV28 and TRBJ2-1; 8 bases fit TRBD1. The junction had 17 bases not matched to a gene; V was cut back by 1 base and J by 12 bases. This CDR3 region has 17 residues. Germline CDR1 MDHEN, CDR2 SYDVKM. The CDR3 is CASSLYRQGLLRLGQFF. CDR3 nucleotides: TGTGCCAGCAGTTTATATCGACAGGGGCTCCTCCGTCTTGGGCAGTTCTTC.

This clonotype was observed many times. The V call is TRBV16, the J call TRBJ2-3, with 8 positions matching TRBD1. This CDR3 contains 16 residues. V was clipped by 0 bases and J by 0 bases; unmatched bases: 2. The germline CDR1 and CDR2 sequences are KGHSY and FQNENV. CDR3 in DNA: TGTGCCAGCAGCCAATCGACAGGGGTTAGCACAGATACGCAGTATTTT. Translating it yields CASSQSTGVSTDTQYF.

This clonotype showed up many times. The chain has TRBV20-1 and TRBJ2-7; D is possibly TRBD1 (6 bases). In germline, CDR1 is DFQATT, CDR2 SNEGSKA (reference sequence). The CDR3 spans 13 residues. The ends were cut back, 3 bases at V and 5 bases at J, with 14 bases in the middle. CDR3 loop: CSASADRINEQYF. The CDR3 bases are TGCAGTGCTAGTGCAGACAGGATCAACGAGCAGTACTTC.

This clonotype was counted ten times or more. The J gene is TRBJ2-1, the V gene TRBV20-1; 7 nucleotides agree with TRBD2. V was clipped by 6 bases and J by 9 bases; unmatched bases: 17. Germline V lookup: CDR1 DFQATT, CDR2 SNEGSKA (reference sequence). This CDR3 is 15 amino acids long. CDR3 in amino acids: CSAISPGGTGREQFF. CDR3 DNA: TGCAGTGCCATCTCTCCGGGGGGAACCGGGCGTGAGCAGTTCTTC.

This clonotype was recorded at least ten times. The chain is built from TRBV18 and TRBJ2-2, with D perhaps being TRBD1 or TRBD2 (5 bases each). Deletions cut 3 bases from V and 2 bases from J, with 13 bases between. The CDR3 is 16 residues long. CDR1 is KGHSH and CDR2 is LQKENI in the germline V gene. CDR3 sequence reads: CASSPQGRTNTGELFF. For the CDR3, the DNA is TGTGCCAGCTCACCTCAGGGACGGACTAACACCGGGGAGCTGTTTTTT.

Note on this clonotype: A much more abundant neighbour one base away suggests this may be a read error. CDR3 nucleotide sequence: TGTGCCAGCAGCTCGGACAGGGGCCACACAGATACGCAGTATTTT. Translating it yields CASSSDRGHTDTQYF. This sequence joins TRBV11-2 and TRBJ2-3; 9 nucleotides align to TRBD1. The ends lost 4 bases at V and 2 bases at J; junction bases unmatched: 4. Germline V gene data show CDR1 as SGHAT and CDR2 as FQNNGV. This CDR3 contains 15 residues. Based on the CDR3 plus reference TRBV11-2 and TRBJ2-3, the full variable domain is EAGVAQSPRYKIIEKRQSVAFWCNPISGHATLYWYQQILGQGPKLLIQFQNNGVVDDSQLPKDRFSAERLKGVDSTLKIQPAKLEDSAVYLCASSSDRGHTDTQYFGPGTRLTVL.

This clonotype was seen many times. As DNA, the CDR3 is TGCGCCAGCAGCTTGGGCGTAGCCCGATACGAGCAGTACTTC. Protein sequence: CASSLGVARYEQYF. The chain uses TRBV5-1 and TRBJ2-7; the D is unclear. The length of the CDR3 is 14 residues. Trimming shortened V by 0 bases and J by 4 bases, and 11 bases separated the two germline ends. From germline, CDR1 is SGHRS and CDR2 YFSETQ.

This chain links TRBV6-5 with TRBJ2-7; 7 bases are shared with TRBD2. V lost 2 bases and J lost 3; bases outside the gene matches: 4. Germline values: CDR1 MNHEY, CDR2 SVGAGI. The CDR3 runs 14 residues. CDR3 amino acids: CASSYLGGDYEQYF. The CDR3 DNA is TGTGCCAGCAGTTACCTTGGGGGGGACTACGAGCAGTACTTC.

Many counts were recorded for this clonotype. The chain combines TRBV7-2 with TRBJ1-3, with D possibly matching TRBD1 (6 bases). The germline CDR1 and CDR2 sequences are SGHTA and FQGNSA. The germline V and J ends were trimmed by 5 bases and 0 bases, with 11 bases remaining between them. CDR3 length equals 15 residues. The CDR3 is CASSRSGHSGNTIYF. The CDR3 nucleotides read TGTGCCAGCAGCCGCTCGGGACACTCTGGAAACACCATATATTTT.

By share of the sample, this clonotype is medium-sized. This chain joins TRBV5-1 and TRBJ2-5; TRBD2 agrees at 7 bases. The V and J ends lost 4 bases and 1 base, in that order; junction bases with no gene match: 1. The germline V gene encodes CDR1 SGHRS and CDR2 YFSETQ. The CDR3 loop spans 13 amino acids. In DNA form, the CDR3 reads TGCGCCAGCAGCCGGGAGGCCCAAGAGACCCAGTACTTC. Residues: CASSREAQETQYF.

This clonotype occurred many times. V usage is TRBV5-1 and J usage is TRBJ1-1; D may be TRBD1 (6 bases). Trimming took off 0 bases at V and 4 bases at J, with 10 bases between the two ends. Germline values: CDR1 SGHRS, CDR2 YFSETQ. The CDR3 is 14 residues long. The CDR3 spells CASSLVGGGTEAFF. The CDR3 bases are TGCGCCAGCAGCTTGGTAGGGGGTGGCACTGAAGCTTTCTTT.

The genes are TRBV20-1 and TRBJ2-1; the D is unclear. The end of the DNA aligns better with TRBJ2-7, so the J call may be wrong. Germline V lookup: CDR1 DFQATT, CDR2 SNEGSKA (reference sequence). The CDR3 contains 14 residues. The DNA for the CDR3 is TGCAGTGCTAGAGGTGCCAGGCAATACTATGAGCAGTACTTC. As protein: CSARGARQYYEQYF.

There are many counts of this clonotype. CDR3 nucleotide sequence: TGTGCCACCAGCTGGGGAGCGGGGGGTACGAAGGAGCAGTTCTTC. Protein product: CATSWGAGGTKEQFF. V and J are TRBV6-2 or TRBV6-3 and TRBJ2-1; 9 bases match TRBD2. The ends lost 10 bases at V and 10 bases at J; junction bases unmatched: 17. The CDR3 spans 15 residues. The germline CDR1 and CDR2 sequences are MNHEY and SVGEGT.

This clonotype was seen ten or more times. The rearrangement joins TRBV6-2 or TRBV6-3 to TRBJ2-3; 11 bases agree with TRBD2. V gave up 2 bases and J gave up 2 bases; unmatched junction bases: 6. CDR3 length: 17 amino acids. Germline V gene sequence: CDR1 MNHEY, CDR2 SVGEGT. The CDR3 is CASSYGSSGGYTDTQYF. In DNA form, the CDR3 reads TGTGCCAGCAGTTACGGCTCTAGCGGGGGGTACACAGATACGCAGTATTTT.

This clonotype was detected ten times or more. The chain is built from TRBV15 and TRBJ2-1; a possible D gene is TRBD1 (5 bases). Trimming stripped 1 base from V and 6 bases from J, with 10 bases between. This CDR3 has 14 residues. CDR1 is LNHNV and CDR2 is YYDKDF in the germline V gene (reference sequence). The CDR3 reads CATSRATGVNEQFF. CDR3 sequence (DNA): TGTGCCACCAGCAGAGCAACAGGAGTCAATGAGCAGTTCTTC.

This clonotype was seen many times. The chain links TRBV4-3 to TRBJ2-5; possibly TRBD1 for D (5 bases). Trimming shortened V by 4 bases and J by 7 bases, and 31 bases separated the two germline ends. The CDR3 spans 19 residues. The V gene's germline CDR1 is LGHNA and CDR2 YSLEER. CDR3 sequence (DNA): TGCGCCAGCAGCCCGTTCCACCCTGGCCGGAGACAGTATACTGGGACCCAGTACTTC. Amino acid sequence: CASSPFHPGRRQYTGTQYF.

In this sample, this clonotype turned up a few times. The chain couples TRBV18 to TRBJ2-7; tentatively, D is TRBD1 or TRBD2 (5 bases each). The germline V gene has CDR1 KGHSH and CDR2 LQKENI. This CDR3 contains 13 residues. Between the trimmed V and J ends, which lost 3 bases and 6 bases, there was a span of 12 bases. The CDR3 nucleotides read TGTGCCAGCTCACCGCAGGGTGGGAGCGAGCAGTACTTC. Encoded protein: CASSPQGGSEQYF.

The chain links TRBV12-2 to TRBJ2-3. TRBV12-2 is described as a pseudogene. This CDR3 region has 12 residues. CDR3 in DNA: TGTGCAAGTCGCTTAAAGTGGGATACGCAGTATTTT. Translating gives CASRLKWDTQYF.

This clonotype was found many times. The chain joins TRBV28 to TRBJ1-5; D gene uncertain. The germline CDR1 and CDR2 sequences are MDHEN and SYDVKM. The CDR3 loop spans 15 amino acids. Trimming stripped 2 bases from V and 5 bases from J, with 13 bases between. As DNA, the CDR3 is TGTGCCAGCAGTTTAGTGGACGGGAGGGATCAGCCCCAGCATTTT. Amino acid sequence: CASSLVDGRDQPQHF.

This clonotype came up many times. The chain recombines TRBV28 with TRBJ2-1; possible D gene TRBD2, 6 bases. CDR1 is MDHEN and CDR2 is SYDVKM in the germline V gene. The ends were cut back, 3 bases at V and 8 bases at J, with 8 bases in the middle. The CDR3 loop spans 12 amino acids. The DNA of the CDR3 is TGTGCCAGCAGTTTGACGGGGGATGAGCAGTTCTTC. Its protein product is CASSLTGDEQFF.

This clonotype was found many times. This chain joins TRBV2 and TRBJ2-1, with 7 positions matching TRBD1. The germline V gene encodes CDR1 SNHLY and CDR2 FYNNEI. V gave up 4 bases and J gave up 7 bases; unmatched junction bases: 7. The CDR3 extends over 14 amino acids. The CDR3 sequence: CASSGAGGMNEQFF. CDR3 nucleotide sequence: TGTGCCAGCAGTGGAGCAGGGGGAATGAATGAGCAGTTCTTC.

Regarding this clonotype: Relative to the germline gene, one junction end is altered; a read error may explain this. The chain couples TRBV6-2 or TRBV6-3 to TRBJ1-2; the D is unclear. The CDR3 is 15 amino acids. Looked up from germline, CDR1 is MNHEY and CDR2 is SVGEGT. CDR3 DNA: TGTGACAGCAAACAAAGACGGCGAACTAACTATGGCTACACCTTC. Amino acids: CDSKQRRRTNYGYTF.

This clonotype was seen at least ten times. The rearrangement uses TRBV10-3 and TRBJ1-4; maybe TRBD1 (5 bases). This CDR3 region has 14 residues. V was cut by 4 bases and J by 1 base, with 7 bases left in between. Germline CDR1 reads ENHRY; CDR2 reads SYGVKD. The CDR3 DNA is TGTGCCATCAGTGCCCAGGGAACTAATGAAAAACTGTTTTTT. Translated, it gives CAISAQGTNEKLFF.